This TCR beta chain was retrieved from a study of cytomegalovirus exposure and HLA in healthy donors. Overall study findings and caveats: It is likely that the observed cluster of highly shared sequence variants was a sequencing artifact.

On this clone itself: Antigen specificity is unknown.

Trimming pared 0 bases from V and 2 bases from J, leaving 9 bases between. The CDR3 has 15 residues. Germline assignment: CDR1 SGDLS and CDR2 YYNGEE. PCR amplification relied on 60 Vbeta primers (plus 13 Jbeta primers). TCRdb's copy holds only in-frame clones and misses some; the assay was immunoSEQ multiplex PCR. The table lists some 180,000 clones, around 75% of them singletons. The clonotype comes from a male donor in good health and CMV-seronegative. The V and J genes are TRBV9 and TRBJ1-3; D may be TRBD1 (5 bases). Sequencing input: PBMCs. CDR3 DNA: TGTGCCAGCAGCGTAGGTGAAGGGGCTGGAAACACCATATATTTT. Translating it yields CASSVGEGAGNTIYF.